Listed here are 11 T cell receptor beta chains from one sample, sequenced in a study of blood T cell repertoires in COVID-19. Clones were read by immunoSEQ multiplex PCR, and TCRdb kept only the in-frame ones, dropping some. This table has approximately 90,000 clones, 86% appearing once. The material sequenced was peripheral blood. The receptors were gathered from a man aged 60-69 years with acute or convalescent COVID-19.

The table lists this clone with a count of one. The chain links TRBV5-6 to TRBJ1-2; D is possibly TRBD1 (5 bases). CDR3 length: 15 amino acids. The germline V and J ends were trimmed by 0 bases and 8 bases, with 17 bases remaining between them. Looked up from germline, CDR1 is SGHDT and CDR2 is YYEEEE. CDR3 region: CASSLDPSAGRGYTF. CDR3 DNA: TGTGCCAGCAGCTTGGATCCCAGCGCGGGGCGAGGCTACACCTTC.

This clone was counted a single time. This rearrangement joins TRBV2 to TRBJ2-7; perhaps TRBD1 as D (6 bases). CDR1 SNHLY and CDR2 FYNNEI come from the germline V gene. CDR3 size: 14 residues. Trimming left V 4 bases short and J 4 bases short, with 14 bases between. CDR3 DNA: TGTGCCAGCAGTGCAAGACGGACAGAATACGAGCAGTACTTC. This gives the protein CASSARRTEYEQYF.

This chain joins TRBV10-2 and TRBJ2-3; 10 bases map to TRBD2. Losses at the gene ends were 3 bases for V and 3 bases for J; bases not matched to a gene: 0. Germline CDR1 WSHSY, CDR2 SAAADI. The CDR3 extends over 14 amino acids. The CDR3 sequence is CASSELAGTDTQYF. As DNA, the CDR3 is TGCGCCAGCAGTGAACTAGCGGGGACAGATACGCAGTATTTT.

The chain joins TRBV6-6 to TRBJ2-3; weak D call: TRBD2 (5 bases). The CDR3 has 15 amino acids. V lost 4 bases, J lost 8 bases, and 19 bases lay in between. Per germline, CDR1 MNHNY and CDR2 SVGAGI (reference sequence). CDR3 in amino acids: CASSSGRYKEGTQYF. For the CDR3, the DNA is TGTGCCAGCAGTTCAGGACGGTACAAAGAGGGTACGCAGTATTTT.

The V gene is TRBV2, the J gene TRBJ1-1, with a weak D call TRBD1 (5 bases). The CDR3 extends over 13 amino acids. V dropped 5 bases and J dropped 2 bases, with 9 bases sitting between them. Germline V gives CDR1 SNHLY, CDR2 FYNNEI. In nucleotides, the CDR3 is TGTGCCAGCAGTCGACAGCTCAACACTGAAGCTTTCTTT. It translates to CASSRQLNTEAFF.

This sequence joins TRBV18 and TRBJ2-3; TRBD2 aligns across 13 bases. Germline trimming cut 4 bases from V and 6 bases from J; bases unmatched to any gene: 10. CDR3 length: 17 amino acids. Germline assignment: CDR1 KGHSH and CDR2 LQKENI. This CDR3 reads CASSRDTSGRASDTQYF. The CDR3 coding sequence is TGTGCCAGCTCACGGGATACTAGCGGGAGGGCATCGGATACGCAGTATTTT.

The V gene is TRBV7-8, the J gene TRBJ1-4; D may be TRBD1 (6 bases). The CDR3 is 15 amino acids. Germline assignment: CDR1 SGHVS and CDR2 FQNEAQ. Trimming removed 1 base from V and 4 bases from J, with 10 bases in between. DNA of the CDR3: TGTGCCAGCAGCTTAGATGGACAGTATAATGAAAAACTGTTTTTT. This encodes CASSLDGQYNEKLFF.

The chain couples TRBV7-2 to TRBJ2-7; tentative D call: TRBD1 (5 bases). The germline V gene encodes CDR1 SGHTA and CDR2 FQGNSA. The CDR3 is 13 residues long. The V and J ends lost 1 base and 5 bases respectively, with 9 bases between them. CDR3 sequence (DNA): TGTGCCAGCAGCTTAGACGGCAGGGACGAGCAGTACTTC. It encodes CASSLDGRDEQYF.

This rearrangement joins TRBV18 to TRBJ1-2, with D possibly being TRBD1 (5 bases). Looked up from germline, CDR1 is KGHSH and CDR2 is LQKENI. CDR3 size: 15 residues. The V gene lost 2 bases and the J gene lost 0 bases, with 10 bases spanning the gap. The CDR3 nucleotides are TGTGCCAGCTCACCAAGACAGAGTCCTAACTATGGCTACACCTTC. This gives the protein CASSPRQSPNYGYTF.

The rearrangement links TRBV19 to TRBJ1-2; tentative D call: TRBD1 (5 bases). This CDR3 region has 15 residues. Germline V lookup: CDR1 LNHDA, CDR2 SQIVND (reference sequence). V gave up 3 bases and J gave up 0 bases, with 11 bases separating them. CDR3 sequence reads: CASSIKTEANYGYTF. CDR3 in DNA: TGTGCCAGTAGTATTAAGACAGAGGCTAACTATGGCTACACCTTC.

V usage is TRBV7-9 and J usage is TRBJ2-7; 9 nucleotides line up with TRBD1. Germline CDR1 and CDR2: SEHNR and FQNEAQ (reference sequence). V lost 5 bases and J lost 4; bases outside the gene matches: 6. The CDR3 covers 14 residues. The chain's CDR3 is CASSPTGQGYEQYF. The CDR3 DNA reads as TGTGCCAGCAGCCCCACGGGACAGGGTTACGAGCAGTACTTC.